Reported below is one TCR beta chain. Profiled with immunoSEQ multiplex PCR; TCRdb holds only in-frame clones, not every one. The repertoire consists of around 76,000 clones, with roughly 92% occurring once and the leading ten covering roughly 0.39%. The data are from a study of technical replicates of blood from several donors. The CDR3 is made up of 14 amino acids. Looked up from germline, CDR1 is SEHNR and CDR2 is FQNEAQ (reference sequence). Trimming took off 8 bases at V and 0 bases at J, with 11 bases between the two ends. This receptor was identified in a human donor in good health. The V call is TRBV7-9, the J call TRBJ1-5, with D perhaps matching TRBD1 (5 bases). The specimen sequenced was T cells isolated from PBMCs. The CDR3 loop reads CASGQGNSNQPQHF. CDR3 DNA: TGTGCCAGCGGTCAGGGAAATAGCAATCAGCCCCAGCATTTT.